The rows below give T cell receptor beta chains drawn from one sample of a study of human T cells and chemical hapten exposure. Each CDR3 protein is one row after TCRdb ran MiXCR on the RACE reads. The sample comprises over 100,000 distinct CDR3 sequences, 9.2% of which are singletons, and about 3.1% rests with the top ten. The specimen was whole blood, collected in connection with sensitization to the hapten diphenylcyclopropenone (DPC). These receptors came from a middle-aged woman with alopecia areata. Some clones in this sample may be carry-over from other donors' samples. CDR3s include the opening cysteine and the closing phenylalanine or tryptophan. The D gene is left open where the match is weak. A clone size is listed for some rows: how often the clone was seen (once, few, many), or a class if it is expanded.

>TRBJ2-1|few|TRBV29-1|NA
CSGVGYRTARLSYNEQFF
TGCAGCGGGGTCGGATACCGCACGGCCCGTCTCTCCTACAATGAGCAGTTCTTC
>TRBJ1-2|NA|TRBV5-4|TRBD1
CASSPTTGGASYGYTF
TGTGCCAGCAGCCCGACCACAGGGGGCGCAAGCTATGGCTACACCTTC
>TRBJ1-3|many|TRBV12-3/TRBV12-4|NA
CASSILDTIYF
TGTGCCAGCAGTATATTAGACACCATATATTTT
>TRBJ1-6|NA|TRBV9|NA
CASSKSGAPENSPLHF
TGTGCCAGCAGTAAGTCAGGGGCACCCGAGAATTCACCCCTCCACTTT
>TRBJ1-1|NA|TRBV7-9|TRBD1
CASSPSTGVNTEAFF
TGTGCCAGCAGCCCCTCGACAGGGGTGAACACTGAAGCTTTCTTT
>TRBJ2-5|NA|TRBV20-1|NA
CSAPRAGASNWETQYF
TGCAGTGCGCCTAGAGCCGGGGCTAGCAATTGGGAGACCCAGTACTTC
>TRBJ1-2|many|TRBV6-2/TRBV6-3|NA
CASSEDIPYGYTF
TGTGCCAGCAGTGAGGACATCCCCTATGGCTACACCTTC
>TRBJ1-5|few|TRBV12-3/TRBV12-4|NA
CASSFHGGSNQPQHF
TGTGCCAGCAGTTTCCATGGGGGTAGCAATCAGCCCCAGCATTTT
>TRBJ2-1|few|TRBV6-5|NA
CASKSPGVGYNEQFF
TGTGCCAGCAAGTCCCCAGGGGTCGGGTACAATGAGCAGTTCTTC
>TRBJ2-5|many|TRBV10-3|NA
CAISGGSRTAEETQYF
TGTGCCATCAGTGGAGGAAGTCGGACAGCCGAAGAGACCCAGTACTTC
>TRBJ2-6|few|TRBV24-1|NA
CATSAAGANVLTF
TGTGCCACCAGTGCAGCCGGGGCCAACGTCCTGACTTTC
>TRBJ1-3|NA|TRBV10-3|NA
CAISEFETQPGGNTIYF
TGTGCCATCAGTGAGTTCGAGACCCAACCGGGTGGAAACACCATATATTTT
>TRBJ2-3|few|TRBV5-4|NA
CASSLGAVTQYF
TGTGCCAGCAGCTTGGGGGCCGTTACGCAGTATTTT
>TRBJ1-4|NA|TRBV27|NA
CASGMGRRNEKLFF
TGTGCCAGCGGGATGGGCAGGAGAAATGAAAAACTGTTTTTT
>TRBJ2-1|NA|TRBV10-3|TRBD2
CAISGLAGGPIEQFF
TGTGCCATCAGTGGACTAGCGGGGGGGCCCATTGAGCAGTTCTTC
>TRBJ1-5|NA|TRBV30|NA
CAWSNLNQPQHF
TGTGCCTGGAGTAACCTCAATCAGCCCCAGCATTTT
>TRBJ2-7|few|TRBV7-6|NA
CASSPRLGFSEQYF
TGTGCCAGCAGTCCACGATTGGGCTTTAGCGAGCAGTACTTC
>TRBJ2-7|many|TRBV28|NA
CASSFNSEQYF
TGTGCCAGCAGTTTCAACTCAGAGCAGTACTTC
>TRBJ2-5|NA|TRBV6-2/TRBV6-3|NA
CASSYVAAQETQYF
TGTGCCAGCAGTTACGTGGCGGCCCAAGAGACCCAGTACTTC
>TRBJ2-7|many|TRBV9|TRBD2
CASSVAGTSGGLSYEQYF
TGTGCCAGCAGCGTAGCTGGGACTAGCGGGGGCCTCTCCTACGAGCAGTACTTC
>TRBJ2-3|few|TRBV29-1|NA
CSLRGSTTDTQYF
TGCAGCCTCCGCGGGTCCACCACAGATACGCAGTATTTT
>TRBJ1-4|many|TRBV12-3/TRBV12-4|NA
CASSSWRNPEKLFF
TGTGCCAGCAGTTCTTGGCGGAACCCCGAAAAACTGTTTTTT
>TRBJ2-3|NA|TRBV5-4|NA
CASSLESPDTQYF
TGTGCCAGCAGCTTGGAGAGCCCAGATACGCAGTATTTT
>TRBJ2-1|many|TRBV6-1|TRBD1
CASTRLEGARNEQFF
TGTGCCAGCACTAGGTTAGAGGGGGCCCGCAATGAGCAGTTCTTC
>TRBJ2-5|many|TRBV29-1|TRBD1
CSVRGRRETQYF
TGCAGCGTGAGGGGGCGACGGGAGACCCAGTACTTC
>TRBJ2-7|NA|TRBV10-3|TRBD1
CAISEGQATYEQYF
TGTGCCATCAGTGAAGGACAGGCGACCTACGAGCAGTACTTC
>TRBJ2-7|many|TRBV2|TRBD1
CASSFGQAGKYF
TGTGCCAGCAGCTTTGGACAGGCCGGGAAGTACTTC
>TRBJ1-1|many|TRBV18|NA
CASSPLTTGTEAFF
TGTGCCAGCTCACCGCTCACTACCGGGACTGAAGCTTTCTTT
>TRBJ1-1|NA|TRBV4-2|TRBD1
CASSPVEAGGLNTEAFF
TGTGCCAGCAGCCCAGTTGAGGCAGGGGGCCTGAACACTGAAGCTTTCTTT
>TRBJ1-1|NA|TRBV6-6|TRBD1
CASGTGANTEAFF
TGTGCCAGCGGCACAGGGGCGAACACTGAAGCTTTCTTT
>TRBJ1-4|many|TRBV7-9|NA
CASSLASNEKLFF
TGTGCCAGCAGCTTAGCCAGTAATGAAAAACTGTTTTTT
>TRBJ1-1|NA|TRBV4-3|TRBD1
CASSQKGQGGTEAFF
TGCGCCAGCAGCCAGAAGGGACAGGGGGGTACTGAAGCTTTCTTT
>TRBJ2-7|few|TRBV7-9|NA
CASSSRSIYEQYF
TGTGCCAGCAGCTCTCGGTCCATCTACGAGCAGTACTTC
>TRBJ1-2|few|TRBV6-5|NA
CASSYSRGTNYGYTF
TGTGCCAGCAGTTACTCTAGGGGAACCAACTATGGCTACACCTTC
>TRBJ2-6|NA|TRBV11-2|TRBD1
CASSGRQGPSGANVLTF
TGTGCCAGCAGCGGTCGACAGGGACCCTCTGGGGCCAACGTCCTGACTTTC
>TRBJ2-3|NA|TRBV21-1|NA
CASSKAEESSGPLTDTQYF
TGTGCCAGCAGCAAAGCCGAGGAGTCCTCAGGGCCCCTCACAGATACGCAGTATTTT
>TRBJ2-3|few|TRBV6-5|TRBD1
CASSRGTGTGLTDTQYF
TGTGCCAGCAGCCGGGGGACCGGGACAGGGCTCACAGATACGCAGTATTTT
>TRBJ2-7|many|TRBV7-2|NA
CASSLAARYEQYF
TGTGCCAGCAGCTTAGCCGCTAGGTACGAGCAGTACTTC
>TRBJ2-7|few|TRBV20-1|NA
CSVQGYEQYF
TGCAGTGTGCAGGGCTACGAGCAGTACTTC
>TRBJ2-5|few|TRBV5-1|NA
CASRQQQETQYF
TGCGCCAGCAGGCAGCAACAAGAGACCCAGTACTTC